This T cell receptor (beta chain) was recorded in a study of response to subunit inactivated influenza vaccine. Study-level findings and limits: It was the authors' suggestion that each seasonal influenza vaccination recruits few new T cells.

Germline V gives CDR1 SGHAT, CDR2 FQNNGV. The CDR3 has 14 amino acids. J gave up 9 bases and V 3 bases, and 7 bases lay outside the gene matches. From the RT-PCR reads, TCRdb called clonotypes with MiXCR, one entry per CDR3 protein. The sample contains roughly 290,000 distinct CDR3 sequences, 21% of which appear only once. For this clonotype: The antigen remains undetermined.

The specimen was PBMCs from blood, collected 21 months after vaccination. This clonotype was sampled from a man in his fifties or sixties who received an inactivated influenza vaccine. The chain uses TRBV11-2 and TRBJ2-2; 7 bases match TRBD1. The CDR3 loop reads CASSFGRGIRELFF. The DNA of the CDR3 is TGTGCCAGCAGCTTCGGCAGGGGGATCAGGGAGCTGTTTTTT. The entire variable domain, with the rest obtained from reference TRBV11-2 and TRBJ2-2, is as follows: EAGVAQSPRYKIIEKRQSVAFWCNPISGHATLYWYQQILGQGPKLLIQFQNNGVVDDSQLPKDRFSAERLKGVDSTLKIQPAKLEDSAVYLCASSFGRGIRELFFGEGSRLTVL.